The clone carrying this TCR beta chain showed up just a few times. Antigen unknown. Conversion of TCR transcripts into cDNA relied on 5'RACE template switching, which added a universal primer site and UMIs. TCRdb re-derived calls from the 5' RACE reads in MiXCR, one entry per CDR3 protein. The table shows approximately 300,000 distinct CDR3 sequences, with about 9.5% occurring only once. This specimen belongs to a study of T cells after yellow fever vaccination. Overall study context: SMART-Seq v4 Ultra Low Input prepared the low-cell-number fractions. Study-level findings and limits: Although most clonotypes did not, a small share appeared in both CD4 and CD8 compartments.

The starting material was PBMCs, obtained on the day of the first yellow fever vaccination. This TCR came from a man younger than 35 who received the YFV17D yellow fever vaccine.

CDR3 in amino acids: CASSLRSGGATEQFF. DNA of the CDR3: TGTGCCAGCAGCTTGCGTAGCGGGGGGGCCACTGAGCAGTTCTTC. The chain employs TRBV7-9 and TRBJ2-1; TRBD2 matches at 11 bases. CDR1 and CDR2 (germline): SEHNR, FQNEAQ (reference sequence). CDR3 length: 15 residues. Germline trimming cut 3 bases from V and 9 bases from J; bases unmatched to any gene: 7.